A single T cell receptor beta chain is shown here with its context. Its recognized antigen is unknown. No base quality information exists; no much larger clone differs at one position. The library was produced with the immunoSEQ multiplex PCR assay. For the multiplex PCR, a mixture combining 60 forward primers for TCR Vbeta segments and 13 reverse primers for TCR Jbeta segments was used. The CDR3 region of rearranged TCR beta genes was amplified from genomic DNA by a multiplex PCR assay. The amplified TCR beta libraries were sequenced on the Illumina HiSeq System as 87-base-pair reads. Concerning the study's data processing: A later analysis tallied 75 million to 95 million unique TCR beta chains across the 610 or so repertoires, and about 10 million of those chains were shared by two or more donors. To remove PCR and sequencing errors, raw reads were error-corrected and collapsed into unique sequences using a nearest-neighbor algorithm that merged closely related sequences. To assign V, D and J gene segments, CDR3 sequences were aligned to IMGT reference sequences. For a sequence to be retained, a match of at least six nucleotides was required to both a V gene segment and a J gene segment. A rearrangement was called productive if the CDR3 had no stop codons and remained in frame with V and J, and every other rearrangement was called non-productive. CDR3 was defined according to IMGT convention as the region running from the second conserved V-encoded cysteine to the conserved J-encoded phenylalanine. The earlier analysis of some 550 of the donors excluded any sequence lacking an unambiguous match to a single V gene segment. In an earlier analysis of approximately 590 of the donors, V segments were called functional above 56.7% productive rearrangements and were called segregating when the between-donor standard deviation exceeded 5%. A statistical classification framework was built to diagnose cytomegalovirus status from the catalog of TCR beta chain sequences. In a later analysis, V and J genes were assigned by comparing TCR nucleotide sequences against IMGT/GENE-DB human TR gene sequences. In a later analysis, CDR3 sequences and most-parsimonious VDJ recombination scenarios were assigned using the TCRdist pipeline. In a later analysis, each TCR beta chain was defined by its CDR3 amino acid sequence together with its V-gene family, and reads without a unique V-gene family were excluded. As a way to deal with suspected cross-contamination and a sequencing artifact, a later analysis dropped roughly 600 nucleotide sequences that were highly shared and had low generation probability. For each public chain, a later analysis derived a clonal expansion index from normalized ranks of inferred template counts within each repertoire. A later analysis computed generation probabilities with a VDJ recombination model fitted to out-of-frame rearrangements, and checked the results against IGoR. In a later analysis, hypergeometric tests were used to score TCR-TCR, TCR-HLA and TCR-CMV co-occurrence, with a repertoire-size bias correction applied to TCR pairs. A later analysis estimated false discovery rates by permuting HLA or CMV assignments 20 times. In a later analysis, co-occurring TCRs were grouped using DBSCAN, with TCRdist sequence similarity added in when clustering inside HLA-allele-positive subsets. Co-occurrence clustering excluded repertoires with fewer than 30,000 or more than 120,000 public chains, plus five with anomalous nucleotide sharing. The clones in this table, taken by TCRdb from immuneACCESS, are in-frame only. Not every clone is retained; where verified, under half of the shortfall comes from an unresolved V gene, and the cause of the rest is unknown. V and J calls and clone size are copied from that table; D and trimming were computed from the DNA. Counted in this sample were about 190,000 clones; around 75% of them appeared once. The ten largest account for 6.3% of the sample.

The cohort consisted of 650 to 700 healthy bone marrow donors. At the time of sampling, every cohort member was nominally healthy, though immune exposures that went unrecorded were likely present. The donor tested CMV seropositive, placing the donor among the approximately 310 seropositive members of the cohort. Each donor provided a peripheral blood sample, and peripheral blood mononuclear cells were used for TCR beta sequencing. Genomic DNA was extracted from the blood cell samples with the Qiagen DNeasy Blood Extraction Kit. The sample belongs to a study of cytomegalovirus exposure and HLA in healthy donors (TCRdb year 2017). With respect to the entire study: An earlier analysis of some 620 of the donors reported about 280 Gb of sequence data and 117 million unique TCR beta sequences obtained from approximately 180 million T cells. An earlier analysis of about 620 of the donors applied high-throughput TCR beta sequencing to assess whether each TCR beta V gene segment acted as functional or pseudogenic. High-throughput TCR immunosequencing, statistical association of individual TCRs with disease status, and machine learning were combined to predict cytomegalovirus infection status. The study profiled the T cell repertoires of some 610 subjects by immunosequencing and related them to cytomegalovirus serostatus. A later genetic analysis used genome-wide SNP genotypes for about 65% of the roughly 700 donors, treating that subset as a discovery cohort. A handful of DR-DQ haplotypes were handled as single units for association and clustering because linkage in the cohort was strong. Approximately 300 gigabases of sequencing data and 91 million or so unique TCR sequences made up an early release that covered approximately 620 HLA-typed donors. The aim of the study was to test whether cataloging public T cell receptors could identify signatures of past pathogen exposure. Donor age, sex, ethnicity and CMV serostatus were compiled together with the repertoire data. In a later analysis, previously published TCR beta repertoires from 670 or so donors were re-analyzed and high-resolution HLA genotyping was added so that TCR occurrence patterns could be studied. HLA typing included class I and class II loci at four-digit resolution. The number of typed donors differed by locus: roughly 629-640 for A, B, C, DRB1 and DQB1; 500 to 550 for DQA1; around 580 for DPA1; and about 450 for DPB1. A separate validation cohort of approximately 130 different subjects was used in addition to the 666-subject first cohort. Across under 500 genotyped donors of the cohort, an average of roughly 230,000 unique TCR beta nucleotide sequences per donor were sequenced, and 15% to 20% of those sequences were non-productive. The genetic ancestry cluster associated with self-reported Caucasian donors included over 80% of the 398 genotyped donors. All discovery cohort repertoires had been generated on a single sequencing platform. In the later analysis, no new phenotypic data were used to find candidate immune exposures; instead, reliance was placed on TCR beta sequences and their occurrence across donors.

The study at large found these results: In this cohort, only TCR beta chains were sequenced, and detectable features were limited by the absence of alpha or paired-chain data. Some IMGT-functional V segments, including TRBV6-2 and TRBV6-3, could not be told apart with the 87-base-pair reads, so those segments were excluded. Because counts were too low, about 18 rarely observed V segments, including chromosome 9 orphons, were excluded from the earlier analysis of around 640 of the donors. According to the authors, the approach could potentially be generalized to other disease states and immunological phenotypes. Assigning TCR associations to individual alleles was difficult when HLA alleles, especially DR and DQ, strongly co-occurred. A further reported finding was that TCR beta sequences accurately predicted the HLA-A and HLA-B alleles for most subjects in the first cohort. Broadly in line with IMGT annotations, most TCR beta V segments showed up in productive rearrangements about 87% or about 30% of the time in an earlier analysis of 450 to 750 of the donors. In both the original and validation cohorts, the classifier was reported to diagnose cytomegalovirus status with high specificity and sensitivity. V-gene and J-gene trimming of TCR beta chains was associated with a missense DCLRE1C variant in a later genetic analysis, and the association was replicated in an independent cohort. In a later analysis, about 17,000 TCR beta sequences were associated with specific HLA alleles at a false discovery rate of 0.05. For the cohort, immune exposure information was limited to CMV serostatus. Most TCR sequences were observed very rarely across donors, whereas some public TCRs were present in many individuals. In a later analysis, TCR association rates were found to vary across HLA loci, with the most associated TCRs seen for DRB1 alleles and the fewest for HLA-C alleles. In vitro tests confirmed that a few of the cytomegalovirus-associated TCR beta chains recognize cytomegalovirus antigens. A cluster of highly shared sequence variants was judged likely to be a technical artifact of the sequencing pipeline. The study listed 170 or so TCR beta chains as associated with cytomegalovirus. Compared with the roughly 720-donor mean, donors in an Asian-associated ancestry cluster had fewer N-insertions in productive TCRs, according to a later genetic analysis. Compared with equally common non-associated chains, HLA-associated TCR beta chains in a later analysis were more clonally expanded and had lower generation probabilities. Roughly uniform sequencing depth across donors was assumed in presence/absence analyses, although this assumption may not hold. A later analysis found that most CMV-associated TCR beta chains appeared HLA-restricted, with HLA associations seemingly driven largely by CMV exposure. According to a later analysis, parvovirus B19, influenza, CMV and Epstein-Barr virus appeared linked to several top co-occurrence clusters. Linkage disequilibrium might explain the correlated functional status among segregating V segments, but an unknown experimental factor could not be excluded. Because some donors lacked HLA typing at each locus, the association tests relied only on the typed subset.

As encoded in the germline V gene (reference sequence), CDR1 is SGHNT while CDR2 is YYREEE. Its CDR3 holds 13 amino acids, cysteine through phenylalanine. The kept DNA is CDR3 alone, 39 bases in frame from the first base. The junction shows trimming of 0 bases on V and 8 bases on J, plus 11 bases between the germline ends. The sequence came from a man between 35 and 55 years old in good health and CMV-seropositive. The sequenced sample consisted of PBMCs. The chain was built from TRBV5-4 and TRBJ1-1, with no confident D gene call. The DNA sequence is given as TGTGCCAGCAGCTTGGAAGATGTGCGGGAAGCTTTCTTT. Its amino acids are CASSLEDVREAFF.